These 28 T cell receptor beta chains originate from one sample sequenced in a study of blood T cell repertoires in COVID-19. This table comes from immunoSEQ multiplex PCR, and its TCRdb copy is limited to in-frame clones, with some not included. The sample carries some 180,000 clones, around 87% recorded once. Sequenced material: peripheral blood. These receptors were taken from an elderly woman with COVID-19, enrolled during active disease.

The rearrangement joins TRBV28 to TRBJ2-7; 10 nucleotides line up with TRBD1. The CDR3 has 15 residues. Germline loops: CDR1 MDHEN, CDR2 SYDVKM. V lost 6 bases and J lost 3; bases outside the gene matches: 8. In nucleotides, the CDR3 is TGTGCCAGCAGGCCAATCGGGACAGGGGTCTACGAGCAGTACTTC. Translated, it gives CASRPIGTGVYEQYF.

The V and J genes are TRBV18 and TRBJ2-1; 7 bases align to TRBD1. Germline lookup yields CDR1 KGHSH and CDR2 LQKENI. CDR3 length: 15 amino acids. The V gene end was trimmed by 1 base and the J gene end by 2 bases; junction bases not matched to a gene: 2. The CDR3 region is CASSPLGTAYNEQFF. CDR3 DNA sequence: TGTGCCAGCTCACCACTAGGGACAGCCTACAATGAGCAGTTCTTC.

This clone was counted a few times. This sequence joins TRBV2 and TRBJ1-1; 8 bases align to TRBD1. Germline V gene sequence: CDR1 SNHLY, CDR2 FYNNEI. V dropped 1 base and J dropped 1; count of bases not matched to a gene: 5. The length of the CDR3 is 16 residues. As DNA, the CDR3 is TGTGCCAGCAGTGAAGGGACAGGGATCCCGAACACTGAAGCTTTCTTT. Translated: CASSEGTGIPNTEAFF.

The chain couples TRBV7-2 to TRBJ2-3; 8 bases are a match to TRBD2. The J segment lost 3 bases and the V segment lost 5 bases, leaving 16 bases of the junction unmatched. The V gene's germline CDR1 is SGHTA and CDR2 FQGNSA. CDR3 length equals 18 residues. The CDR3 protein is CASSPISTLAGLTDTQYF. The CDR3 DNA sequence: TGTGCCAGCAGCCCTATAAGCACCCTAGCGGGCTTAACAGATACGCAGTATTTT.

The chain employs TRBV28 and TRBJ1-2; TRBD1 agrees at 8 bases. Per germline, CDR1 MDHEN and CDR2 SYDVKM. The CDR3 is 15 amino acids. With 11 bases clipped from V and 4 bases from J, the junction kept 15 bases outside the gene matches. CDR3 amino acids: CACETGEMSLYGYTF. Here the CDR3 DNA reads TGTGCCTGTGAGACAGGGGAAATGTCCCTCTATGGCTACACCTTC.

The chain combines TRBV19 with TRBJ2-2; 8 bases agree with TRBD2. This CDR3 comprises 15 residues. Germline V lookup: CDR1 LNHDA, CDR2 SQIVND (reference sequence). Unmatched junction bases numbered 9, after V lost 10 bases and J lost 2 bases. CDR3 DNA: TGTGCCACACGTAGGACTAGCCAAAACACCGGGGAGCTGTTTTTT. Translation gives CATRRTSQNTGELFF.

This clone appeared once. The rearrangement links TRBV4-1 to TRBJ2-5, with D possibly matching TRBD2 (5 bases). Germline CDR1 reads MGHRA; CDR2 reads YSYEKL. Trimming took 2 bases from V and 5 from J, leaving 9 bases between them. The CDR3 length is 13 residues. As DNA, the CDR3 is TGCGCCAGCAGCCAAAGACTAACGGAGACCCAGTACTTC. It codes for CASSQRLTETQYF.

The V gene is TRBV9, the J gene TRBJ1-1; 9 bases are a match to TRBD1. This CDR3 comprises 15 residues. Germline CDR1 SGDLS, CDR2 YYNGEE. J was trimmed by 3 bases and V by 0 bases; bases with no gene match: 3. As DNA, the CDR3 is TGTGCCAGCAGCGTAGATGACAGGGGGTACACTGAAGCTTTCTTT. This gives the protein CASSVDDRGYTEAFF.

This sequence joins TRBV6-5 and TRBJ2-3, with D possibly being TRBD1 (6 bases). CDR1 is MNHEY, CDR2 SVGAGI, per germline. This CDR3 has 15 residues. V was cut by 8 bases and J by 0 bases, with 15 bases left in between. CDR3 residues: CASWYREYSTDTQYF. As DNA, the CDR3 is TGTGCCAGCTGGTACAGGGAGTATAGCACAGATACGCAGTATTTT.

This sequence joins TRBV9 and TRBJ2-1; 12 nucleotides line up with TRBD2. This CDR3 is 18 amino acids long. J gave up 7 bases and V 0 bases, and 11 bases lay outside the gene matches. The germline CDR1 and CDR2 sequences are SGDLS and YYNGEE. This CDR3 reads CASSVAPSLAGGPNEQFF. In nucleotides, the CDR3 is TGTGCCAGCAGCGTAGCCCCATCCCTAGCGGGAGGGCCTAATGAGCAGTTCTTC.

The rearrangement links TRBV28 to TRBJ2-4; TRBD1 aligns across 8 bases. The CDR3 consists of 16 residues. The trim removed 3 bases at V and 4 bases at J, leaving 8 bases unmatched. Looked up from germline, CDR1 is MDHEN and CDR2 is SYDVKM. CDR3 DNA sequence: TGTGCCAGCAGTTTTGGGACAGGCCCTGGGAAAAACATTCAGTACTTC. Encoded protein: CASSFGTGPGKNIQYF.

The chain couples TRBV27 to TRBJ2-3; a weak D match, TRBD1 (6 bases). The CDR3 runs to 14 residues. Trimming removed 2 bases at V and 6 bases at J, with 12 bases between. Germline V lookup: CDR1 MNHEY, CDR2 SMNVEV (reference sequence). Written as DNA, the CDR3 is TGTGCCAGCAGTTTACAGGGGATGTCGGATACGCAGTATTTT. Amino acid sequence: CASSLQGMSDTQYF.

The chain is built from TRBV6-6 and TRBJ2-1; 12 nucleotides align to TRBD1. V was pared by 0 bases and J by 8 bases, with 2 bases of the junction left unmatched. CDR1 MNHNY and CDR2 SVGAGI come from the germline V gene (reference sequence). CDR3 length: 15 residues. This CDR3 is CASSYSGTGGHEQFF. The CDR3 DNA reads as TGTGCCAGCAGTTACTCCGGGACAGGGGGCCATGAGCAGTTCTTC.

Comment on this clone: One junction end disagrees with the germline gene, perhaps due to a read error. The chain links TRBV6-2 or TRBV6-3 to TRBJ1-5, with D perhaps TRBD1 (6 bases). Germline-derived CDR1 and CDR2 are MNHEY and SVGEGT. There are 16 residues in the CDR3. Written as DNA, the CDR3 is TGTGCCAGCAGTCACTCTCGGGGGGGCCTGGGTCAGCCCCAGCATTTT. Residues: CASSHSRGGLGQPQHF.

The CDR3 coding sequence is TGTGCCAGCAGTTCCCGGGGCGGGGCGGGGAACACTGAAGCTTTCTTT. It is translated as CASSSRGGAGNTEAFF. The genes are TRBV6-5 and TRBJ1-1, with D perhaps matching TRBD1 (5 bases). The CDR3 extends over 16 amino acids. The germline V and J ends were trimmed by 4 bases and 1 base, with 16 bases remaining between them. From germline, CDR1 is MNHEY and CDR2 SVGAGI.

The chain uses TRBV20-1 and TRBJ1-1; D gene uncertain. The germline V gene has CDR1 DFQATT and CDR2 SNEGSKA (reference sequence). Trimming took 3 bases from V and 0 from J, leaving 8 bases between them. The CDR3 is 13 residues long. CDR3 nucleotide sequence: TGCAGTGCTAGTCTTGGCCTGAACACTGAAGCTTTCTTT. Translated, it gives CSASLGLNTEAFF.

V and J are TRBV6-5 and TRBJ1-2; the match to TRBD1 covers 9 bases. Germline trimming cut 7 bases from V and 6 bases from J; bases unmatched to any gene: 9. Germline values: CDR1 MNHEY, CDR2 SVGAGI. CDR3 length equals 14 residues. The CDR3 loop reads CASTRSRTGDGYTF. Written as DNA, the CDR3 is TGTGCCAGCACCAGAAGTAGGACAGGGGATGGCTACACCTTC.

The chain is built from TRBV28 and TRBJ2-3; TRBD2 matches 7 bases. From germline, CDR1 is MDHEN and CDR2 SYDVKM. This CDR3 is 15 amino acids long. V lost 2 bases, J lost 2 bases, and 4 bases stayed unmatched. The CDR3 region is CASSLKGRVTDTQYF. The CDR3 nucleotides read TGTGCCAGCAGTTTAAAGGGGAGGGTCACAGATACGCAGTATTTT.

The gene calls are TRBV15 and TRBJ2-7; D ambiguous. V was trimmed by 0 bases and J by 4 bases, leaving 4 bases between them. The CDR3 covers 12 residues. CDR1 LNHNV and CDR2 YYDKDF come from the germline V gene (reference sequence). CDR3 sequence: CATSRDYYEQYF. The CDR3 nucleotides are TGTGCCACCAGCAGAGATTATTACGAGCAGTACTTC.

This clone has just one count. The chain is built from TRBV5-6 and TRBJ1-6; D might be TRBD1 (5 bases). The germline V and J ends were trimmed by 0 bases and 13 bases, with 5 bases remaining between them. Germline loops: CDR1 SGHDT, CDR2 YYEEEE. The CDR3 sequence is 11 residues long. CDR3 sequence reads: CASSLGGPLHF. The CDR3 DNA reads TGTGCCAGCAGCTTGGGGGGCCCCCTCCACTTT.

About this clone: In the same sample, other DNA sequences code for this CDR3. The chain uses TRBV9 and TRBJ1-1; D is possibly TRBD1 (5 bases). CDR3 length: 14 residues. The V end lost 0 bases, the J end lost 5 bases, and 11 bases lay between the germline ends. Germline V CDR1 and CDR2: SGDLS, YYNGEE. This CDR3 reads CASSVARVNTEAFF. The CDR3 DNA reads as TGTGCCAGCAGCGTAGCCAGGGTCAATACTGAAGCTTTCTTT.

The chain links TRBV19 to TRBJ2-2, with TRBD1 matching over 7 bases. The CDR3 runs 16 residues. The V gene's germline CDR1 is LNHDA and CDR2 SQIVND (reference sequence). Germline trimming cut 2 bases from V and 4 bases from J; bases unmatched to any gene: 7. The CDR3 loop is CASSIRQGVGTGELFF. The CDR3 bases are TGTGCCAGTAGTATACGGCAGGGGGTTGGCACCGGGGAGCTGTTTTTT. The full variable domain, completed using reference TRBV19 and TRBJ2-2, is DGGITQSPKYLFRKEGQNVTLSCEQNLNHDAMYWYRQDPGQGLRLIYYSQIVNDFQKGDIAEGYSVSREKKESFPLTVTSAQKNPTAFYLCASSIRQGVGTGELFFGEGSRLTVL.

V usage is TRBV7-2 and J usage is TRBJ2-3; possibly TRBD1 for D (5 bases). The CDR3 is 13 residues long. V was shortened by 1 base and J by 4 bases, with 6 bases between the two germline ends. CDR1 SGHTA and CDR2 FQGNSA come from the germline V gene. The CDR3 sequence: CASSLGRADTQYF. The CDR3 DNA is TGTGCCAGCAGCTTAGGCAGGGCAGATACGCAGTATTTT.

This chain joins TRBV5-6 and TRBJ1-2; D gene unclear. CDR1 SGHDT and CDR2 YYEEEE come from the germline V gene. Trimming took 1 base from V and 3 from J, leaving 13 bases between them. This CDR3 spans 15 amino acids. CDR3 sequence reads: CASSLQIARDYGYTF. The CDR3 DNA is TGTGCCAGCAGCTTGCAAATCGCACGGGACTATGGCTACACCTTC. The entire variable domain, with the rest obtained from reference TRBV5-6 and TRBJ1-2, is as follows: DAGVTQSPTHLIKTRGQQVTLRCSPKSGHDTVSWYQQALGQGPQFIFQYYEEEERQRGNFPDRFSGHQFPNYSSELNVNALLLGDSALYLCASSLQIARDYGYTFGSGTRLTVV.

The genes are TRBV9 and TRBJ2-1; TRBD2 aligns across 8 bases. There are 16 residues in the CDR3. Trimming at V came to 4 bases and at J to 3 bases, leaving 9 bases not matched to a gene. Per germline, CDR1 SGDLS and CDR2 YYNGEE. This CDR3 is CASSPMSGRDYNEQFF. In DNA, the CDR3 is TGTGCCAGCAGCCCCATGAGCGGGAGAGACTACAATGAGCAGTTCTTC. The whole variable domain, remainder taken from reference TRBV9 and TRBJ2-1, is DSGVTQTPKHLITATGQRVTLRCSPRSGDLSVYWYQQSLDQGLQFLIQYYNGEERAKGNILERFSAQQFPDLHSELNLSSLELGDSALYFCASSPMSGRDYNEQFFGPGTRLTVL.

The V gene is TRBV6-5, the J gene TRBJ2-7; 8 nucleotides line up with TRBD1. This CDR3 has 15 amino acids. Germline loops: CDR1 MNHEY, CDR2 SVGAGI. The ends lost 3 bases at V and 6 bases at J; junction bases unmatched: 10. The CDR3 region is CASSYLGTGPSEQYF. CDR3 in DNA: TGTGCCAGCAGTTATTTAGGGACAGGCCCATCCGAGCAGTACTTC.

The chain combines TRBV27 with TRBJ2-7; 9 bases agree with TRBD2. There are 18 residues in the CDR3. V dropped 2 bases and J dropped 7; count of bases not matched to a gene: 18. CDR1 and CDR2 (germline): MNHEY, SMNVEV (reference sequence). The CDR3 nucleotides are TGTGCCAGCAGTTTAATCTCGTTGGGCGGGAGGGCCTCGGGTGAGCAGTACTTC. This gives the protein CASSLISLGGRASGEQYF.

This clone was counted ten times or more. The same CDR3 can be traced to other DNA sequences in this sample. CDR3 DNA: TGTGCCAGCAGTTACTCGAGGTCAAACACTGAAGCTTTCTTT. Protein product: CASSYSRSNTEAFF. The chain carries TRBV6-5 and TRBJ1-1, with no clear D. Trimming stripped 0 bases from V and 2 bases from J, with 7 bases between. CDR1 MNHEY and CDR2 SVGAGI come from the germline V gene. CDR3 size: 14 residues.